The 30 T cell receptor beta chains below all came from one sample that was sequenced in a study of OX40 agonist ivuxolimab in advanced cancers. Receptors were amplified or captured by the immunoSEQ multiplex PCR assay. TCRdb re-hosts the immuneACCESS table, in-frame sequences only. Its copies lack some clones; in the studies checked, an unresolved V gene accounts for under half of them, and the cause for the rest is not known. This sample comprises more than 25,000 clones, roughly 80% of them detected only once. The ten largest clones represent roughly 28% of the sample. The material sequenced was CD4+ or CD8+ T cells sorted from blood, taken in a trial of the OX40 agonist ivuxolimab. These receptor sequences come from an adult with an advanced solid tumor such as melanoma, head and neck, liver or kidney cancer.

The chain links TRBV4-1 to TRBJ1-1, with TRBD1 matching 9 bases. CDR1 is MGHRA, CDR2 YSYEKL, per germline. The CDR3 has 17 amino acids. V lost 4 bases, J lost 5 bases, and 14 bases stayed unmatched. The CDR3 DNA is TGCGCCAGCAGCCCCGAACTCACCGGGACAGGGAATACTGAAGCTTTCTTT. This gives the protein CASSPELTGTGNTEAFF.

This rearrangement joins TRBV27 to TRBJ1-2, with 9 bases fitting TRBD1. Germline loops: CDR1 MNHEY, CDR2 SMNVEV (reference sequence). The CDR3 contains 17 residues. V dropped 4 bases and J dropped 0; count of bases not matched to a gene: 9. This CDR3 reads CASSSGQGRGANYGYTF. The CDR3 DNA sequence: TGTGCCAGCAGTTCGGGACAGGGAAGGGGGGCTAACTATGGCTACACCTTC.

This clone was counted a single time. One end of the junction fails to match germline, which may point to a read error. This chain joins TRBV29-1 and TRBJ2-7; D might be TRBD1 or TRBD2, each matching 6 bases. The CDR3 is made up of 15 amino acids. The V gene's germline CDR1 is SQVTM and CDR2 ANQGSEA. This CDR3 is CSVEAGEASSYEQYF. The CDR3 coding sequence is TGCAGCGTCGAAGCAGGGGAGGCGAGCTCCTACGAGCAGTACTTC.

The chain is built from TRBV19 and TRBJ1-1; D uncertain. V was cut by 7 bases and J by 0 bases, with 9 bases left in between. The CDR3 loop spans 13 amino acids. CDR1 is LNHDA, CDR2 SQIVND, per germline (reference sequence). CDR3: CASNEGMNTEAFF. The CDR3 DNA is TGTGCCAGTAATGAGGGCATGAACACTGAAGCTTTCTTT.

V gene TRBV27 combines with J gene TRBJ2-3; weak D call: TRBD2 (6 bases). Germline CDR1 MNHEY, CDR2 SMNVEV (reference sequence). The V end was cut by 2 bases, the J end by 0 bases, with 12 bases between. The CDR3 covers 16 residues. The CDR3 DNA sequence: TGTGCCAGCAGTTTAGGAGCGGGCCCTAGCACAGATACGCAGTATTTT. Its protein product is CASSLGAGPSTDTQYF.

The chain uses TRBV9 and TRBJ1-1; D gene ambiguous. The germline gives CDR1 SGDLS, CDR2 YYNGEE. Trimming shortened V by 0 bases and J by 4 bases, and 1 base separated the two germline ends. The CDR3 is 11 residues long. The CDR3 here is CASSVVTEAFF. The CDR3 DNA reads as TGTGCCAGCAGCGTAGTCACTGAAGCTTTCTTT.

The chain recombines TRBV28 with TRBJ1-5; D is uncertain. The germline CDR1 and CDR2 sequences are MDHEN and SYDVKM. The CDR3 length is 15 residues. V was trimmed by 0 bases and J by 5 bases, leaving 11 bases between them. CDR3 coding DNA: TGTGCCAGCAGTTTATGGAGGAGGGAGGATCAGCCCCAGCATTTT. Translation gives CASSLWRREDQPQHF.

The V gene is TRBV7-9, the J gene TRBJ2-7; no firm D call. V was cut by 4 bases and J by 0 bases, with 7 bases left in between. CDR1 is SEHNR and CDR2 is FQNEAQ in the germline V gene (reference sequence). The CDR3 is 13 residues long. The CDR3 DNA sequence: TGTGCCAGCAGCTCGGACGGCTCCTACGAGCAGTACTTC. Translation: CASSSDGSYEQYF.

The chain recombines TRBV5-8 with TRBJ1-5; a possible D gene is TRBD1 (5 bases). The CDR3 is made up of 15 amino acids. Deletions cut 0 bases from V and 4 bases from J, with 11 bases between. Germline loops: CDR1 SGHTS, CDR2 YDEGEE. In DNA, the CDR3 is TGTGCCAGCAGCTTGGCCGGGGCAGGGAATCAGCCCCAGCATTTT. Protein: CASSLAGAGNQPQHF. Together with reference TRBV5-8 and TRBJ1-5, the CDR3 gives the full variable domain: EAGVTQSPTHLIKTRGQQATLRCSPISGHTSVYWYQQALGLGLQFLLWYDEGEERNRGNFPPRFSGRQFPNYSSELNVNALELEDSALYLCASSLAGAGNQPQHFGDGTRLSIL.

The CDR3 DNA is TGTGCCACCAGCAGAGATGGCCAAGGACAGGGTACAGATACGCAGTATTTT. Protein product: CATSRDGQGQGTDTQYF. This chain uses TRBV15 with TRBJ2-3, with 8 bases fitting TRBD1. J lost 3 bases, V lost 0 bases, and 8 bases had no gene match. CDR1 is LNHNV, CDR2 YYDKDF, per germline (reference sequence). The CDR3 totals 17 residues.

CDR3 in amino acids: CASSSGLAISYEQYF. CDR3 DNA sequence: TGCGCCAGCAGCTCGGGACTAGCGATCTCCTACGAGCAGTACTTC. This rearrangement joins TRBV4-3 to TRBJ2-7, with 10 bases matching TRBD2. With V trimmed by 5 bases and J by 0 bases, 4 bases remained unmatched. The germline gives CDR1 LGHNA, CDR2 YSLEER. The CDR3 has 15 residues.

This clone has only one observation. The genes are TRBV7-2 and TRBJ2-1; D is possibly TRBD2 (6 bases). V dropped 3 bases and J dropped 4 bases, with 10 bases sitting between them. This CDR3 has 14 amino acids. CDR1 and CDR2 (germline): SGHTA, FQGNSA. CDR3 DNA sequence: TGTGCCAGCAGCTTCACTAGCCAATACAATGAGCAGTTCTTC. Residues: CASSFTSQYNEQFF.

The chain uses TRBV10-3 and TRBJ1-1; D remains ambiguous. Trimming cost V 1 base and J 5 bases, with 17 bases left between them. The germline CDR1 and CDR2 sequences are ENHRY and SYGVKD. The CDR3 has 16 amino acids. CDR3 protein: CAISEFGPAPGTEAFF. CDR3 coding DNA: TGTGCCATCAGTGAGTTCGGTCCGGCGCCGGGGACTGAAGCTTTCTTT.

V usage is TRBV7-6 and J usage is TRBJ1-2, with 7 bases fitting TRBD1. Per germline, CDR1 SGHVS and CDR2 FNYEAQ. V was pared by 5 bases and J by 4 bases, with 4 bases of the junction left unmatched. The CDR3 extends over 13 amino acids. DNA for the CDR3: TGTGCCAGCAGCCACAGGGGTAGCTATGGCTACACCTTC. Protein sequence: CASSHRGSYGYTF.

V usage is TRBV2 and J usage is TRBJ2-7; 10 bases map to TRBD2. Looked up from germline, CDR1 is SNHLY and CDR2 is FYNNEI. The CDR3 contains 14 residues. The ends lost 2 bases at V and 7 bases at J; junction bases unmatched: 5. The CDR3 spells CASSESTSGEEQYF. The CDR3 DNA reads as TGTGCCAGCAGTGAATCTACTAGCGGGGAAGAGCAGTACTTC.

A single count supports this clone. The CDR3 DNA reads as TGTGCCAGCAGTTTTGGGGGCCGGGATGGTAACTATGGCTACACCTTC. This encodes CASSFGGRDGNYGYTF. The genes are TRBV5-6 and TRBJ1-2, with D perhaps matching TRBD1 (6 bases). The V end lost 5 bases, the J end lost 1 base, and 18 bases lay between the germline ends. Germline V gene lookup returns CDR1 SGHDT and CDR2 YYEEEE. The CDR3 sequence is 16 residues long.

The J gene is TRBJ2-7, the V gene TRBV7-6; D may be TRBD2 (5 bases). Trimming left V 5 bases short and J 5 bases short, with 16 bases between. CDR3 length equals 14 residues. Germline CDR1 SGHVS, CDR2 FNYEAQ. CDR3 in DNA: TGTGCCAGCAGCGAGACGGGAAGATTAGACGAGCAGTACTTC. It yields the protein CASSETGRLDEQYF.

The rearrangement uses TRBV7-6 and TRBJ2-7; D call uncertain. This CDR3 has 14 amino acids. Per germline, CDR1 SGHVS and CDR2 FNYEAQ. Trimming removed 1 base from V and 3 bases from J, with 10 bases in between. CDR3 sequence reads: CASSLGVGNYEQYF. In nucleotides, the CDR3 is TGTGCCAGCAGCTTAGGAGTAGGGAACTACGAGCAGTACTTC. The full variable domain, with the rest looked up from reference TRBV7-6 and TRBJ2-7, is GAGVSQSPRYKVTKRGQDVALRCDPISGHVSLYWYRQALGQGPEFLTYFNYEAQQDKSGLPNDRFSAERPEGSISTLTIQRTEQRDSAMYRCASSLGVGNYEQYFGPGTRLTVT.

J is TRBJ1-3 and V is TRBV28, with 8 bases identical to TRBD1. The CDR3 runs 15 residues. After removal of 6 bases from V and 4 bases from J, the junction contained 8 bases not matched to a gene. Germline assignment: CDR1 MDHEN and CDR2 SYDVKM. CDR3 sequence (DNA): TGTGCCAGCAGATCGGGACAGGCCGTCGGAAACACCATATATTTT. Its protein product is CASRSGQAVGNTIYF.

This clone was seen a handful of times. V is TRBV5-1 and J is TRBJ2-5; D is ambiguous. This CDR3 is 16 amino acids long. Trimming left V 0 bases short and J 3 bases short, with 15 bases between. Germline V gene lookup returns CDR1 SGHRS and CDR2 YFSETQ. The chain's CDR3 is CASSLGTPPAKETQYF. The CDR3, as DNA: TGCGCCAGCAGCTTGGGAACCCCGCCGGCGAAAGAGACCCAGTACTTC.

This clone has more than one count but fewer than ten. This chain uses TRBV4-2 with TRBJ2-7; 8 bases align to TRBD2. The CDR3 sequence is 15 residues long. CDR1 LGHNA and CDR2 YNFKEQ come from the germline V gene. Trimming removed 1 base from V and 1 base from J; junction bases left unmatched: 3. Written as DNA, the CDR3 is TGTGCCAGCAGCCAAGGAATAGCGGGGTCCTACGAGCAGTACTTC. Residues: CASSQGIAGSYEQYF.

This clone was seen a handful of times. The chain is built from TRBV30 and TRBJ1-2; 8 bases agree with TRBD1. The V gene end was trimmed by 3 bases and the J gene end by 4 bases; junction bases not matched to a gene: 7. Germline values: CDR1 GTSNPN, CDR2 SVGIG (reference sequence). The CDR3 is made up of 14 amino acids. CDR3 region: CAWSPGGTGYGYTF. Written as DNA, the CDR3 is TGTGCCTGGAGCCCAGGGGGCACCGGCTATGGCTACACCTTC.

The gene calls are TRBV6-6 and TRBJ2-3; D ambiguous. This CDR3 comprises 11 residues. Germline V CDR1 and CDR2: MNHNY, SVGAGI (reference sequence). The ends were cut back, 0 bases at V and 10 bases at J, with 5 bases in the middle. This CDR3 is CASSYSWAQYF. The CDR3 DNA reads as TGTGCCAGCAGTTACTCGTGGGCGCAGTATTTT.

This clone was counted between two and nine times. This chain joins TRBV9 and TRBJ1-4; a weak D match, TRBD1 (5 bases). This CDR3 has 14 amino acids. The V end was cut by 3 bases, the J end by 10 bases, with 16 bases between. CDR1 is SGDLS, CDR2 YYNGEE, per germline. The CDR3 reads CASSAGTYPGKLFF. In DNA form, the CDR3 reads TGTGCCAGCAGCGCCGGGACGTACCCAGGAAAACTGTTTTTT.

The CDR3 spells CASSLDLQGGSTDTQYF. The CDR3, as DNA: TGCGCCAGCAGCTTGGATCTACAGGGAGGGAGCACAGATACGCAGTATTTT. The chain recombines TRBV5-1 with TRBJ2-3; possible D gene TRBD2, 7 bases. The CDR3 is 17 amino acids. CDR1 and CDR2 (germline): SGHRS, YFSETQ. V lost 0 bases, J lost 0 bases, and 14 bases lay in between.

CDR3 sequence: CASSLDGGSNEQFF. DNA of the CDR3: TGTGCCAGCAGCTTGGATGGGGGAAGCAATGAGCAGTTCTTC. This chain links TRBV5-6 with TRBJ2-1; D tentatively reads TRBD1 or TRBD2 (5 bases each). CDR1 SGHDT and CDR2 YYEEEE come from the germline V gene. The CDR3 spans 14 residues. The V and J ends lost 0 bases and 6 bases respectively, with 10 bases between them.

This sequence joins TRBV18 and TRBJ2-7, with TRBD2 identical over 8 bases. CDR1 KGHSH and CDR2 LQKENI come from the germline V gene. This CDR3 region has 14 residues. V lost 4 bases to trimming and J lost 5 bases; unmatched junction nucleotides: 7. The CDR3 protein is CASSRPGGVNEQYF. The CDR3 DNA reads as TGTGCCAGCTCACGTCCGGGAGGGGTCAACGAGCAGTACTTC.

This chain connects TRBV7-9 to TRBJ2-1; TRBD2 agrees at 7 bases. Germline V CDR1 and CDR2: SEHNR, FQNEAQ (reference sequence). The CDR3 runs to 15 residues. V lost 3 bases to trimming and J lost 4 bases; unmatched junction nucleotides: 6. In DNA form, the CDR3 reads TGTGCCAGCAGCTTGTCCCTAGCGGTGTACAATGAGCAGTTCTTC. Its translation: CASSLSLAVYNEQFF.

This sequence joins TRBV4-1 and TRBJ2-2, with 11 bases lining up with TRBD1. The ends lost 4 bases at V and 6 bases at J; junction bases unmatched: 10. The CDR3 spans 17 residues. CDR1 MGHRA and CDR2 YSYEKL come from the germline V gene. CDR3 sequence reads: CASSRRPPGQGAGELFF. The CDR3 bases are TGCGCCAGCAGCCGACGGCCTCCGGGACAGGGGGCCGGGGAGCTGTTTTTT.

This clone was recorded only once. This chain's CDR3 is CASSLELAGGSTDTQYF. The CDR3 coding sequence is TGTGCCAGCAGCTTGGAATTAGCGGGGGGCAGCACAGATACGCAGTATTTT. J is TRBJ2-3 and V is TRBV5-6; 10 nucleotides line up with TRBD2. With V trimmed by 0 bases and J by 0 bases, 4 bases remained unmatched. In germline, CDR1 is SGHDT, CDR2 YYEEEE. This CDR3 has 17 residues. The whole variable domain, remainder taken from reference TRBV5-6 and TRBJ2-3, is DAGVTQSPTHLIKTRGQQVTLRCSPKSGHDTVSWYQQALGQGPQFIFQYYEEEERQRGNFPDRFSGHQFPNYSSELNVNALLLGDSALYLCASSLELAGGSTDTQYFGPGTRLTVL.